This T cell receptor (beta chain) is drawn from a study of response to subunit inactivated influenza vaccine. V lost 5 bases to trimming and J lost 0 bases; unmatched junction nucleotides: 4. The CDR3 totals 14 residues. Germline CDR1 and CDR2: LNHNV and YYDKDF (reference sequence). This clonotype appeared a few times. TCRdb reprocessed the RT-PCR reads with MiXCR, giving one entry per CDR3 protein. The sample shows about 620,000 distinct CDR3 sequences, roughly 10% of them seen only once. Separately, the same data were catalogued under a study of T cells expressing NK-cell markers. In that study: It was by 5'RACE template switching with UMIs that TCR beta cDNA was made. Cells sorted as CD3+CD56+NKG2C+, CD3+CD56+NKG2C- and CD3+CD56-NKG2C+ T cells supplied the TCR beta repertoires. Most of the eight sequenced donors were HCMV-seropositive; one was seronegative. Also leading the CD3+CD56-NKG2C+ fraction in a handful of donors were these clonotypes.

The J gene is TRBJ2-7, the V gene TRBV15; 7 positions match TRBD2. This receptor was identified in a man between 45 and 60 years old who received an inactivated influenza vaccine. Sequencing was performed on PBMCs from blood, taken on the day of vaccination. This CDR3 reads CATSDTSASYEQYF. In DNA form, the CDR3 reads TGTGCCACCAGCGACACTAGCGCCTCCTACGAGCAGTACTTC.